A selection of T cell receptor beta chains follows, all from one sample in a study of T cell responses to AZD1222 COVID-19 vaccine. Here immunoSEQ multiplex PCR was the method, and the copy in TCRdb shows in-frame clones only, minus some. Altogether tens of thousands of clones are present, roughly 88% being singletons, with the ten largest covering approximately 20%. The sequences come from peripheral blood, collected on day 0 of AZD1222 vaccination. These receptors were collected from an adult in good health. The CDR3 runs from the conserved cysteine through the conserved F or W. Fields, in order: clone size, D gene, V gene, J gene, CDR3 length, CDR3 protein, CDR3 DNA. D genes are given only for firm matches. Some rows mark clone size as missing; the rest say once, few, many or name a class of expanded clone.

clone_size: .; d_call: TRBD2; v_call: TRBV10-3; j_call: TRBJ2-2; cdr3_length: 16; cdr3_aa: CAIRKGGTGNTGELFF; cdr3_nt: TGTGCCATCCGAAAGGGAGGGACGGGGAACACCGGGGAGCTGTTTTTT
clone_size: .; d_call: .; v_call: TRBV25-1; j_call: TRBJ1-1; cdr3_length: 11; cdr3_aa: CASSERGRAFF; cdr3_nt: TGTGCCAGCAGTGAAAGGGGTAGAGCTTTCTTT
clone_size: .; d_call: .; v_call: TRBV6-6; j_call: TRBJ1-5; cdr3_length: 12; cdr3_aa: CASSYSAQPQHF; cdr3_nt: TGTGCCAGCAGTTACTCTGCCCAGCCCCAGCATTTT
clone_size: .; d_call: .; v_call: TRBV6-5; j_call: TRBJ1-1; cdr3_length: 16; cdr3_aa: CASSYPRDTLNTEAFF; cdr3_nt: TGTGCCAGCAGTTACCCTAGGGACACGTTGAACACTGAAGCTTTCTTT
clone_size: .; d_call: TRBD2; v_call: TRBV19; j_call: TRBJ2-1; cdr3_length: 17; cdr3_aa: CASSIPGLAGGHNEQFF; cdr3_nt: TGTGCCAGTAGTATTCCGGGACTAGCGGGAGGGCACAATGAGCAGTTCTTC
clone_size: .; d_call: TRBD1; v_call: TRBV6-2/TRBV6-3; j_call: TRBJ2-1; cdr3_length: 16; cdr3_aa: CASSAWTGQAYNEQFF; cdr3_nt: TGTGCCAGCAGTGCCTGGACAGGGCAGGCCTACAATGAGCAGTTCTTC
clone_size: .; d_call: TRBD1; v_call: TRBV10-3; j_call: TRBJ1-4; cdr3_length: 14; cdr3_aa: CAISAGGAGEKLFF; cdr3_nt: TGTGCCATCAGCGCAGGGGGCGCAGGGGAAAAACTGTTTTTT
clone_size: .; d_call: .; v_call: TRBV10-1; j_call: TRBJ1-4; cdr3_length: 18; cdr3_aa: CASSERKGVGSTNEKLFF; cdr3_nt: TGCGCCAGCAGTGAAAGGAAAGGTGTGGGATCGACTAATGAAAAACTGTTTTTT
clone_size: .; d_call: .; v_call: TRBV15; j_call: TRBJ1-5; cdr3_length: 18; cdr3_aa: CATSYTLTGGVRVQPQHF; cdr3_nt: TGTGCCACCAGCTACACTTTAACGGGAGGAGTAAGGGTTCAGCCCCAGCATTTT
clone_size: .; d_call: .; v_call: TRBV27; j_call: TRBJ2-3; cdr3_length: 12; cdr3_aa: CASSLGTDTQYF; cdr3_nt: TGTGCCAGCAGTTTAGGGACAGATACGCAGTATTTT
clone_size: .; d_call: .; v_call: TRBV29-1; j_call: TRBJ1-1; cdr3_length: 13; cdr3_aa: CSATGFRDTEAFF; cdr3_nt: TGCAGCGCTACTGGGTTCAGAGACACTGAAGCTTTCTTT
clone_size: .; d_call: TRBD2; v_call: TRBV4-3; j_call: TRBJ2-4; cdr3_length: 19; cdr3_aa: CASSQDPLSGGWTKNIQYF; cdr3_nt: TGCGCCAGCAGCCAGGACCCGCTTAGCGGGGGGTGGACCAAAAACATTCAGTACTTC
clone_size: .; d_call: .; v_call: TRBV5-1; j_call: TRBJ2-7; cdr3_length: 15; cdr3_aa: CASSPMVSSSYEQYF; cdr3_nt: TGCGCCAGCAGCCCGATGGTGTCCAGCAGCTACGAGCAGTACTTC
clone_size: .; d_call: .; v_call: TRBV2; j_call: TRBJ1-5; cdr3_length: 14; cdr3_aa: CASRDTGSNQPQHF; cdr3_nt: TGTGCCAGCAGAGATACAGGTAGCAATCAGCCCCAGCATTTT
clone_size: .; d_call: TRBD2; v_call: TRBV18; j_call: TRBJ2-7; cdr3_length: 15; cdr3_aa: CASSPPGLADYEQYF; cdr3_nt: TGTGCCAGCTCACCCCCGGGACTAGCGGACTACGAGCAGTACTTC
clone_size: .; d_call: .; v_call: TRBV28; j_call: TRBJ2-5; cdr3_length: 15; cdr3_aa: CASSLYSGASETQYF; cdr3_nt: TGTGCCAGCAGCCTCTATTCGGGAGCGAGTGAGACCCAGTACTTC
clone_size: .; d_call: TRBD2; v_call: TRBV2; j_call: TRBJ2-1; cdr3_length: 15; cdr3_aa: CASSEGLAGGSEQFF; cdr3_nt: TGTGCCAGCAGTGAGGGACTAGCGGGAGGAAGTGAGCAGTTCTTC
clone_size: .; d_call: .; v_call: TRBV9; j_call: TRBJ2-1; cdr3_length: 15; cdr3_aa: CASSVSGMSYNEQFF; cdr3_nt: TGTGCCAGCAGCGTATCTGGAATGTCCTACAATGAGCAGTTCTTC
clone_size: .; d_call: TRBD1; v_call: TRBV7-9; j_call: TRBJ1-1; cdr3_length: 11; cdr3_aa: CASLQGTEAFF; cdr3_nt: TGTGCCAGCTTACAGGGGACTGAAGCTTTCTTT
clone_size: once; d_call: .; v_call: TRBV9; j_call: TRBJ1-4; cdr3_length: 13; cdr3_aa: CASSKQGYEKLFF; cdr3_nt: TGTGCCAGCAGCAAACAGGGATATGAAAAACTGTTTTTT
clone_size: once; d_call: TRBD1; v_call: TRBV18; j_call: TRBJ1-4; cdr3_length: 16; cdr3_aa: CASSQTSDRGGEKLFF; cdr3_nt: TGTGCCAGCTCACAGACCTCGGACAGGGGAGGCGAAAAACTGTTTTTT
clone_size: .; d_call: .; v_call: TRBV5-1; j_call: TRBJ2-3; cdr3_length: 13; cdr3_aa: CASSLPVADTQYF; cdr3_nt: TGCGCCAGCAGCCTCCCGGTGGCAGATACGCAGTATTTT
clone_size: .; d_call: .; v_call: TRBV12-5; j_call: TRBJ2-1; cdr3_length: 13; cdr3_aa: CASGFYSYNEQFF; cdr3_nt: TGTGCTAGTGGTTTCTATAGCTACAATGAGCAGTTCTTC
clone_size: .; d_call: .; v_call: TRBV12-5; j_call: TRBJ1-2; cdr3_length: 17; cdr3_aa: CASGLSRTAISNYGYTF; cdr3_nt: TGTGCTAGTGGTTTGTCCCGGACAGCGATTTCTAACTATGGCTACACCTTC
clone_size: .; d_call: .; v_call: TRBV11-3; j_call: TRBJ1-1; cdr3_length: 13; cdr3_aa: CASSFSRATEAFF; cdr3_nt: TGTGCCAGCAGCTTCAGCAGGGCTACTGAAGCTTTCTTT
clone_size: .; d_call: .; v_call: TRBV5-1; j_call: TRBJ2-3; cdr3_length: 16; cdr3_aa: CASRVGAGVSSDTQYF; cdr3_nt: TGCGCCAGCAGGGTGGGGGCCGGAGTATCCTCAGATACGCAGTATTTT
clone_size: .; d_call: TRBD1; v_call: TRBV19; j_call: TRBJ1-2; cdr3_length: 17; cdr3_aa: CASSALGRQGSNYGYTF; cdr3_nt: TGTGCCAGTAGTGCTCTTGGGAGACAGGGCTCCAACTATGGCTACACCTTC
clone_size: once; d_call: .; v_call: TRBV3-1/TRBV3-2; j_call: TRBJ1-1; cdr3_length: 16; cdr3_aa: CASSQAPGRMNTEAFF; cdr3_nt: TGTGCCAGCAGCCAAGCGCCGGGCAGGATGAACACTGAAGCTTTCTTT
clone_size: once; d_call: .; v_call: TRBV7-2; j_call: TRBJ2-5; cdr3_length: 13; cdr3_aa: CASSLANLGTQYF; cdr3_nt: TGTGCCAGCAGCTTAGCAAACCTCGGGACCCAGTACTTC
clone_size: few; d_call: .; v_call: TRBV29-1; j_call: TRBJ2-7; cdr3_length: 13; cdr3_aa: CSVDGQGAYEQYF; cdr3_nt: TGCAGCGTTGATGGTCAGGGAGCCTACGAGCAGTACTTC
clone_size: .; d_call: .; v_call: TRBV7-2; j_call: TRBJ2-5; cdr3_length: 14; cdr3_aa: CASSLNSGQETQYF; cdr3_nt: TGTGCCAGCAGCTTAAACTCTGGGCAAGAGACCCAGTACTTC
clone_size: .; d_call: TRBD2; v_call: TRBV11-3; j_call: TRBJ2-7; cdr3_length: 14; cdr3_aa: CASSPREGIYEQYF; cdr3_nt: TGTGCCAGCAGCCCTCGGGAGGGGATCTACGAGCAGTACTTC
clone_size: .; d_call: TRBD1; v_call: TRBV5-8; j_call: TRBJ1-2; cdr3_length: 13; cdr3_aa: CASSNRGRDGYTF; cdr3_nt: TGTGCCAGCAGCAACAGGGGGCGGGATGGCTACACCTTC
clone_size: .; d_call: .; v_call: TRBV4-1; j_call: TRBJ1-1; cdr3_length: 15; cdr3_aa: CASSQEGHPNTEAFF; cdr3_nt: TGCGCCAGCAGCCAAGAGGGTCACCCGAACACTGAAGCTTTCTTT
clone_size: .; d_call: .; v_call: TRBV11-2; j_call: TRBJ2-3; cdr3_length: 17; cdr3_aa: CASSLEGPRWGTDTQYF; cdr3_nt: TGTGCCAGCAGCTTAGAGGGCCCTCGATGGGGCACAGATACGCAGTATTTT
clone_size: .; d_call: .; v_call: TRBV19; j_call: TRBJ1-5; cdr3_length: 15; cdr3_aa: CASSITPYSNQPQHF; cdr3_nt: TGTGCCAGTAGTATAACCCCTTATAGCAATCAGCCCCAGCATTTT
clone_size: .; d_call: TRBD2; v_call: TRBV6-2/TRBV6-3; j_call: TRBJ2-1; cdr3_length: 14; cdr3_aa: CASSYWREGNEQFF; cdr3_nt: TGTGCCAGCAGTTACTGGCGGGAGGGCAATGAGCAGTTCTTC
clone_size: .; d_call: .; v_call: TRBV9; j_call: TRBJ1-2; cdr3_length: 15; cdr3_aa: CASSVVAGTNYGYTF; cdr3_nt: TGTGCCAGCAGCGTAGTGGCAGGGACGAACTATGGCTACACCTTC
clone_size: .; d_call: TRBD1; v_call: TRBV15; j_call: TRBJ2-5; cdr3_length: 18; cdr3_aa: CATSGILGDRGRQETQYF; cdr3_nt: TGTGCCACCAGCGGCATATTAGGGGACAGGGGACGGCAAGAGACCCAGTACTTC
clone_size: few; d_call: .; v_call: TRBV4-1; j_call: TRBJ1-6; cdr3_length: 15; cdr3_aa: CASSPLAPGNSPLHF; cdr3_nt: TGCGCCAGCAGCCCCTTAGCACCCGGCAATTCACCCCTCCACTTT
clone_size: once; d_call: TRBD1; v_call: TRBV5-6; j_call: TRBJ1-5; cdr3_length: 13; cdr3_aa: CASSPGGVEPQHF; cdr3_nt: TGTGCCAGCAGCCCAGGGGGCGTGGAGCCCCAGCATTTT
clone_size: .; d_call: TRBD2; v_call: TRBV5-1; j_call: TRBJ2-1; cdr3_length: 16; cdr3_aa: CASSLSGQAGVAEQFF; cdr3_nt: TGCGCCAGCAGCTTGAGTGGGCAAGCGGGAGTTGCCGAGCAGTTCTTC
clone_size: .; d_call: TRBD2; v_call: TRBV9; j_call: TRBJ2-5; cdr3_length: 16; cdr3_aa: CASSVLALAGVETQYF; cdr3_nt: TGTGCCAGCAGCGTGCTGGCTCTAGCGGGAGTAGAGACCCAGTACTTC
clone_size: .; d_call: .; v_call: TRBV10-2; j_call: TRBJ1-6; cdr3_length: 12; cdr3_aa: CASSPGNSPLHF; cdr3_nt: TGCGCCAGCAGCCCAGGGAATTCACCCCTCCACTTT
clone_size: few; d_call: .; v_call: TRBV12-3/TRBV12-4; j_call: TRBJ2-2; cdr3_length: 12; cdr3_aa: CASNMIPRELFF; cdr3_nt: TGTGCCAGCAACATGATCCCACGGGAGCTGTTTTTT
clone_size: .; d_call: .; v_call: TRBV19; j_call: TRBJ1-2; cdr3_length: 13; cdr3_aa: CASSHGTVDGYTF; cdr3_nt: TGTGCCAGTAGTCATGGGACTGTGGATGGCTACACCTTC
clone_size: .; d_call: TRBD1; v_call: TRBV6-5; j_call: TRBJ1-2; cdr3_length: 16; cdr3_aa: CASSYSTGQGARGYTF; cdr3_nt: TGTGCCAGCAGTTACTCGACGGGTCAGGGGGCAAGAGGCTACACCTTC
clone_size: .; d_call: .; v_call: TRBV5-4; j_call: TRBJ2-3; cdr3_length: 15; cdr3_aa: CASSLPGLLTDTQYF; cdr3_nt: TGTGCCAGCAGCTTGCCGGGACTTCTCACAGATACGCAGTATTTT
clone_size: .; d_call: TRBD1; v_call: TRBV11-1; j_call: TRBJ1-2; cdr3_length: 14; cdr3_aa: CASSPGQGNYGYTF; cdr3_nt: TGTGCCAGCAGCCCGGGACAGGGGAACTATGGCTACACCTTC
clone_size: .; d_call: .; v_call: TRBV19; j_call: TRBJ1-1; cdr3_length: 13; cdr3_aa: CASSIAGGTEAFF; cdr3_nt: TGTGCCAGTAGTATCGCCGGGGGTACTGAAGCTTTCTTT
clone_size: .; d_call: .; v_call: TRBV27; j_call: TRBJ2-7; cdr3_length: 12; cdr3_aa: CASRRQTYEQYF; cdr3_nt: TGTGCCAGCAGAAGACAGACCTACGAGCAGTACTTC
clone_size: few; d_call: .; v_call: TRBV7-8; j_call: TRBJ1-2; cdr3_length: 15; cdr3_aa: CASSSGGRGNYGYTF; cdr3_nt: TGTGCCAGCAGCTCCGGGGGCAGAGGAAACTATGGCTACACCTTC
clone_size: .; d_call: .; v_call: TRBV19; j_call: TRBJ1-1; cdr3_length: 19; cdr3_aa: CASSIGVTGIVTRNTEAFF; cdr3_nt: TGTGCCAGTAGTATTGGGGTGACAGGTATAGTTACCCGTAACACTGAAGCTTTCTTT
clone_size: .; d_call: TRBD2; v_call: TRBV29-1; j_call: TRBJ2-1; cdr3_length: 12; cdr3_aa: CSVVPGGNEQFF; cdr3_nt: TGCAGCGTTGTTCCGGGGGGCAATGAGCAGTTCTTC
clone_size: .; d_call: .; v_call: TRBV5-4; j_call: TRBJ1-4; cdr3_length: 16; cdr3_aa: CASSLTHSTGNEKLFF; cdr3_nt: TGTGCCAGCAGCTTGACTCACTCTACGGGGAATGAAAAACTGTTTTTT